This TCR beta chain derives from a study of vaccination and CD4 T cells after COVID-19. Across the study: Two Hispanic individuals were among six male and four female convalescent patients. Participants were administered two doses of either the BNT162b2 or the mRNA-1273 vaccine.

This CDR3 spans 12 amino acids. CDR1 and CDR2 from the germline V gene are SGHNT and YYREEE (reference sequence). Trimming took 2 bases from V and 4 from J, leaving 4 bases between them. Sample time point: late sampling 161 to 241 days after vaccination in a few convalescent patients. The treatment denotes: roughly 11-day PBMC culture with coronavirus spike peptide pools or control peptides (ViraFEST assay). On days 3 and 7, half the medium was swapped for fresh IL-2-containing medium. This clonotype was counted between two and nine times. The antigen is unknown. Cultured CD4+ T cell DNA was sequenced using the Oncomine TCR Beta short-read assay. One entry per CDR3 protein results from TCRdb running MiXCR on the PCR reads. The table includes approximately 24,000 distinct CDR3 sequences, 28% detected once.

The chain has TRBV5-4 and TRBJ1-5; D not certain. The source of this sequence is a human donor who had recovered from COVID-19. This sample comprised CD4+ T cells from blood, cultured in vitro, obtained about 7 months after SARS-CoV-2 vaccination. The CDR3 here is CASSLDNQPQHF. The CDR3 nucleotides are TGTGCCAGCAGCTTAGATAATCAGCCCCAGCATTTT.